This TCR beta chain was captured in a study of blood T cell repertoires in COVID-19 (dated by TCRdb to 2018 to 2020). Study-wide context: Samples from collaborators originated in the United States, Italy and Spain and spanned both the acute and convalescent phases of COVID-19. A freely available public database, intended as a resource for researchers studying the immune response to SARS-CoV-2, is where the repertoires were released. Samples came from the ongoing ImmuneRACE study (first 160 participants) plus 1,254 subjects from 6 global collaborators. Sample metadata almost always included a de-identified subject ID, COVID-19 status, age in years and sex. Subjects who had been exposed to COVID-19, were actively infected with it, or had recovered from it provided the deeply sampled blood TCRbeta repertoires that made up the dataset. The material from the prospective study consisted of cDNA or gDNA derived from T cells, B-cell-depleted T cells, or PBMCs. HLA class I and class II types, where available, came from metadata supplied by the sample provider rather than from assay-based typing. Overall results and qualifications from the work: How much clinical and demographic metadata was included differed by source and by participant, and the metadata was provided uncurated.

For this clone: Its antigen has not been determined. No quality values exist for individual bases; no much larger clone is one base distant.

TCRbeta CDR3 regions were amplified from genomic DNA using the immunoSEQ Assay, a bias-controlled multiplex PCR. Turning to the authors' computational methods: Nucleated cell counts per sample were estimated from amplification of reference gene primers within the assay. To quantify the absolute abundance of each unique TCRbeta CDR3 rearrangement, sequence reads were collapsed and filtered. Productive Simpson clonality was computed per sample as the square root of Simpson's diversity index over productive rearrangements. The table was pulled from immuneACCESS by TCRdb, which kept in-frame rearrangements only. Such tables lose some clones; where checked, under half of the loss comes from unresolved V genes, and the rest has no known cause. D and trimming were read from the DNA, whereas the V and J calls and clone size are those reported in that table. In all, the sample holds some 45,000 clones, and 80% to 90% of those were seen once. The ten largest clones take up less than 20% of the sample.

The collaborating institutions used their own protocols to collect whole blood in K2EDTA tubes. For TCRbeta analysis, collaborators shipped samples as frozen whole blood, isolated PBMCs, or DNA extracted from either of those sample types. From the germline V gene (reference sequence), CDR1 is SEHNR and CDR2 is FQNEAQ. V was cut back by 1 base and J by 8 bases, leaving a gap of 9 bases between them. There are 13 amino acids in the CDR3, from cysteine to phenylalanine inclusive. CDR3 DNA is the only sequence kept; it has 39 bases, read in frame from the first base. Sequencing was done on a sample of peripheral blood. The chain uses TRBV7-9 and TRBJ1-3, with no reliable assignment of the D segment. This sequence originates from a man aged 60-69 years with active COVID-19. The DNA is as follows: TGTGCCAGCAGCTTAGACGGGTCTCACACCATATATTTT. This sequence encodes CASSLDGSHTIYF.